Listed here are 2 T cell receptor beta chains from one sample, sequenced in a study of T cell responses to AZD1222 COVID-19 vaccine. Data came from immunoSEQ multiplex PCR; TCRdb stores just in-frame clones and leaves some out. This sample carries under 150,000 clones, around nine tenths of them seen once, and the ten largest clones take 1.5% to 2%. Source: peripheral blood, taken on day 0 of AZD1222 vaccination. These receptor sequences come from an adult in good health.

The chain is built from TRBV15 and TRBJ1-1; 10 bases are a match to TRBD1. This CDR3 has 16 amino acids. Germline CDR1 and CDR2: LNHNV and YYDKDF (reference sequence). The trim removed 3 bases at V and 3 bases at J, leaving 7 bases unmatched. CDR3 sequence reads: CATSSTTGGGYTEAFF. The DNA of the CDR3 is TGTGCCACCAGCAGCACGACAGGGGGCGGTTACACTGAAGCTTTCTTT.

The V gene is TRBV5-6, the J gene TRBJ1-2; D call uncertain. V lost 4 bases to trimming and J lost 7 bases, with 14 bases between them. The CDR3 totals 13 residues. Germline lookup yields CDR1 SGHDT and CDR2 YYEEEE. The CDR3 loop reads CASSPPTGGGYTF. The CDR3 DNA reads as TGTGCCAGCAGCCCCCCGACGGGCGGTGGCTACACCTTC. Complete variable domain (other parts from reference TRBV5-6 and TRBJ1-2): DAGVTQSPTHLIKTRGQQVTLRCSPKSGHDTVSWYQQALGQGPQFIFQYYEEEERQRGNFPDRFSGHQFPNYSSELNVNALLLGDSALYLCASSPPTGGGYTFGSGTRLTVV.